This passage covers 32 T cell receptor beta chains from one sample sequenced in a study of T cells in localized non-small cell lung cancer. Sequencing used immunoSEQ multiplex PCR; TCRdb keeps in-frame clones, though not all of them. The sample includes 55,000 to 80,000 clones, approximately 85% seen only once; the top ten take roughly 14%. Sequenced material: peripheral blood, taken before any cancer treatment. These receptors were obtained from a female donor aged 60 or older with stage I lung adenocarcinoma.

This chain uses TRBV5-4 with TRBJ1-2; no reliable D call. This CDR3 comprises 11 residues. Per the germline V gene, CDR1 is SGHNT and CDR2 is YYREEE (reference sequence). Trimming pared 4 bases from V and 7 bases from J, leaving 8 bases between. The CDR3 spells CASSKDGGYTF. CDR3 DNA: TGTGCCAGCAGCAAGGATGGTGGCTACACCTTC. The variable domain in full, completed from reference TRBV5-4 and TRBJ1-2, reads ETGVTQSPTHLIKTRGQQVTLRCSSQSGHNTVSWYQQALGQGPQFIFQYYREEENGRGNFPPRFSGLQFPNYSSELNVNALELDDSALYLCASSKDGGYTFGSGTRLTVV.

V is TRBV6-6 and J is TRBJ2-7; tentative D call: TRBD2 (5 bases). The CDR3 is made up of 14 amino acids. V lost 5 bases and J lost 3, with 14 bases in between. Germline V gene lookup returns CDR1 MNHNY and CDR2 SVGAGI (reference sequence). The CDR3 is CASSTRGGNYEQYF. The CDR3 region has the DNA TGTGCCAGCAGTACGCGAGGAGGAAACTACGAGCAGTACTTC.

In DNA form, the CDR3 reads TGTGCCAGCAGCGCTTTTATGAACACTGAAGCTTTCTTT. Translation gives CASSAFMNTEAFF. This chain joins TRBV6-1 and TRBJ1-1; D is unresolved. Germline assignment: CDR1 MNHNS and CDR2 SASEGT. Trimming took off 6 bases at V and 0 bases at J, with 8 bases between the two ends. This CDR3 is built from 13 residues.

The chain links TRBV30 to TRBJ1-3; 7 bases fit TRBD1. Germline V gene sequence: CDR1 GTSNPN, CDR2 SVGIG (reference sequence). V lost 7 bases to trimming and J lost 4 bases; unmatched junction nucleotides: 4. The CDR3 has 12 amino acids. CDR3 DNA: TGTGCCTTGACAGGGAACGGAAACACCATATATTTT. It codes for CALTGNGNTIYF.

The chain joins TRBV6-1 to TRBJ1-4; D unclear. In germline, CDR1 is MNHNS, CDR2 SASEGT. The V end lost 2 bases, the J end lost 8 bases, and 3 bases lay between the germline ends. This CDR3 has 11 amino acids. CDR3 residues: CASSEREKLFF. As DNA, the CDR3 is TGTGCCAGCAGTGAAAGAGAAAAACTGTTTTTT.

The rearrangement uses TRBV4-1 and TRBJ1-3; possible D gene TRBD1, 6 bases. The CDR3 has 15 amino acids. The V end lost 1 base, the J end lost 0 bases, and 7 bases lay between the germline ends. CDR1 and CDR2 (germline): MGHRA, YSYEKL. The CDR3 loop is CASSQARGSGNTIYF. In nucleotides, the CDR3 is TGCGCCAGCAGCCAAGCCAGGGGCTCTGGAAACACCATATATTTT.

This chain joins TRBV16 and TRBJ1-1; no firm D call. V was clipped by 4 bases and J by 9 bases, with 15 bases between them. The CDR3 is 13 residues long. CDR1 KGHSY and CDR2 FQNENV come from the germline V gene. This CDR3 reads CASSPGGGLQAFF. The CDR3 nucleotides read TGTGCCAGCAGCCCGGGAGGAGGGCTACAAGCTTTCTTT.

This rearrangement joins TRBV5-1 to TRBJ1-4; D not resolved. The CDR3 runs 16 residues. V lost 0 bases and J 9 bases, leaving 18 bases between the germline ends. From germline, CDR1 is SGHRS and CDR2 YFSETQ. CDR3 sequence reads: CASSLGVAGPVKKLFF. CDR3 bases: TGCGCCAGCAGCTTGGGTGTCGCAGGCCCAGTCAAAAAACTGTTTTTT.

J is TRBJ1-5 and V is TRBV6-5; TRBD1 is a possible D gene (5 bases). Germline CDR1 MNHEY, CDR2 SVGAGI. The CDR3 has 14 amino acids. Trimming pared 4 bases from V and 1 base from J, leaving 8 bases between. CDR3 DNA sequence: TGTGCCAGCAGTTCCTACAGGAGCAATCAGCCCCAGCATTTT. Protein sequence: CASSSYRSNQPQHF.

The rearrangement uses TRBV13 and TRBJ2-2, with TRBD1 identical over 7 bases. V trimming: 7 bases; J trimming: 6 bases; junction bases outside the gene matches: 2. CDR1 and CDR2 from the germline V gene are PRHDT and FYEKMQ (reference sequence). CDR3 length: 12 residues. CDR3 sequence (DNA): TGTGCCAGCACCGGGACAGCCGGGGAGCTGTTTTTT. Translating gives CASTGTAGELFF.

The chain combines TRBV7-8 with TRBJ2-7, with 7 bases fitting TRBD1. Losses at the gene ends were 2 bases for V and 5 bases for J; bases not matched to a gene: 9. Germline lookup yields CDR1 SGHVS and CDR2 FQNEAQ. This CDR3 has 15 residues. CDR3 sequence (DNA): TGTGCCAGCAGCTTAAGGGTGGGACAGACCCACGAGCAGTACTTC. Its translation: CASSLRVGQTHEQYF.

DNA for the CDR3: TGTGCCAGTAGTATACAAGGACAGGGAACCTACGAGCAGTACTTC. Translated, it gives CASSIQGQGTYEQYF. The gene calls are TRBV19 and TRBJ2-7; 8 bases are a match to TRBD1. The CDR3 sequence is 15 residues long. Germline CDR1 and CDR2: LNHDA and SQIVND (reference sequence). J was trimmed by 2 bases and V by 2 bases; bases with no gene match: 5.

In this sample, this clone turned up a few times. V gene TRBV19 combines with J gene TRBJ2-5; a weak D match, TRBD2 (6 bases). This CDR3 contains 16 residues. V was pared by 5 bases and J by 4 bases, with 20 bases between. The germline V gene encodes CDR1 LNHDA and CDR2 SQIVND (reference sequence). As DNA, the CDR3 is TGTGCCAGTAGTGGTCCCGGGACTGGACCGGGAGAGACCCAGTACTTC. Translation gives CASSGPGTGPGETQYF.

This sequence joins TRBV5-8 and TRBJ2-1; 7 nucleotides line up with TRBD1. The V segment lost 4 bases and the J segment 7 bases; nucleotides outside the gene matches: 8. Germline V gives CDR1 SGHTS, CDR2 YDEGEE. The CDR3 has 14 amino acids. The CDR3 nucleotides are TGTGCCAGCAGCCTGGACAGGTCCTCGAATGAGCAGTTCTTC. It codes for CASSLDRSSNEQFF.

The CDR3 DNA sequence: TGTGCCAGCAGCTTGGCCAGAGCAGGGGGCTCTGGAAACACCATATATTTT. Translated, it gives CASSLARAGGSGNTIYF. V is TRBV5-8 and J is TRBJ1-3, with TRBD1 matching 7 bases. The CDR3 runs to 17 residues. J was trimmed by 0 bases and V by 0 bases; bases with no gene match: 6. CDR1 is SGHTS, CDR2 YDEGEE, per germline.

A remark on this clone: Other nucleotide sequences in the sample specify the same CDR3. The CDR3 DNA follows: TGCGCCAGCAGTGAGTACCGGGACACTGAAGCTTTCTTT. This gives the protein CASSEYRDTEAFF. The chain uses TRBV10-1 and TRBJ1-1; D is undetermined. CDR3 length: 13 residues. V shed 1 base and J shed 3 bases, with 6 bases lying between them. The germline gives CDR1 WNHNN, CDR2 SYGVQD (reference sequence).

This clone was detected only a few times. CDR3 loop: CASSLSWTADTQYF. CDR3 coding DNA: TGTGCCAGCAGCCTATCATGGACTGCAGATACGCAGTATTTT. The V call is TRBV7-3, the J call TRBJ2-3; tentative D call: TRBD2 (5 bases). This CDR3 is 14 amino acids long. The germline V and J ends were trimmed by 5 bases and 4 bases, with 13 bases remaining between them. Germline V gene data show CDR1 as SGHTA and CDR2 as FQGTGA. Using reference TRBV7-3 and TRBJ2-3 for the parts outside the CDR3, the full variable domain is GAGVSQTPSNKVTEKGKYVELRCDPISGHTALYWYRQSLGQGPEFLIYFQGTGAADDSGLPNDRFFAVRPEGSVSTLKIQRTERGDSAVYLCASSLSWTADTQYFGPGTRLTVL.

The V gene is TRBV18, the J gene TRBJ2-7; 10 nucleotides align to TRBD1. Germline loops: CDR1 KGHSH, CDR2 LQKENI. The CDR3 has 18 amino acids. The trim removed 4 bases at V and 7 bases at J, leaving 19 bases unmatched. CDR3 protein: CASSRRDRGPSGGWEQYF. As DNA, the CDR3 is TGTGCCAGCTCACGCCGGGACAGGGGCCCCTCCGGCGGGTGGGAGCAGTACTTC.

The genes are TRBV6-5 and TRBJ1-5, with D tentatively TRBD1 (5 bases). The CDR3 has 16 residues. Trimming removed 2 bases from V and 5 bases from J, with 16 bases in between. Germline-derived CDR1 and CDR2 are MNHEY and SVGAGI. The CDR3 loop is CASSYGSPGNYQPQHF. CDR3 bases: TGTGCCAGCAGTTACGGTTCGCCAGGGAATTATCAGCCCCAGCATTTT.

The gene calls are TRBV5-1 and TRBJ2-3; D ambiguous. CDR3 length: 14 residues. CDR1 and CDR2 from the germline V gene are SGHRS and YFSETQ. V lost 2 bases and J 0 bases, leaving 7 bases between the germline ends. Here the CDR3 DNA reads TGCGCCAGCAGCTTTCAACCGAGCACAGATACGCAGTATTTT. Amino acid sequence: CASSFQPSTDTQYF.

This chain joins TRBV19 and TRBJ2-3; D gene ambiguous. The CDR3 consists of 17 residues. Germline V gene sequence: CDR1 LNHDA, CDR2 SQIVND (reference sequence). V shed 2 bases and J shed 0 bases, with 15 bases lying between them. The CDR3 region is CASSIRFLRKSTDTQYF. Written as DNA, the CDR3 is TGTGCCAGTAGTATAAGGTTCCTACGGAAAAGCACAGATACGCAGTATTTT. The variable domain in full, completed from reference TRBV19 and TRBJ2-3, reads DGGITQSPKYLFRKEGQNVTLSCEQNLNHDAMYWYRQDPGQGLRLIYYSQIVNDFQKGDIAEGYSVSREKKESFPLTVTSAQKNPTAFYLCASSIRFLRKSTDTQYFGPGTRLTVL.

This clone was counted a few times. The chain recombines TRBV6-1 with TRBJ1-1, with a possible D match to TRBD1 (5 bases). This CDR3 spans 11 amino acids. The germline gives CDR1 MNHNS, CDR2 SASEGT. V lost 7 bases, J lost 8 bases, and 11 bases lay in between. The CDR3 sequence is CASTETVEAFF. The CDR3 DNA reads TGTGCCAGCACCGAGACAGTAGAAGCTTTCTTT.

This sequence joins TRBV10-2 and TRBJ2-7; D may match TRBD1 or TRBD2 (5 bases each). The germline V gene has CDR1 WSHSY and CDR2 SAAADI. V was pared by 8 bases and J by 4 bases, with 15 bases between. The CDR3 length is 13 residues. The CDR3 coding sequence is TGCGCCAGCGTCCCGGGACCGATTTACGAGCAGTACTTC. Its protein is CASVPGPIYEQYF.

This clone was counted a few times. The chain joins TRBV2 to TRBJ1-6, with D perhaps matching TRBD1 (6 bases). V was trimmed by 6 bases and J by 6 bases, leaving 15 bases between them. The CDR3 has 15 amino acids. Germline CDR1 and CDR2: SNHLY and FYNNEI. The CDR3 coding sequence is TGTGCCAGCAGGCAAGGGGGGACTGGTAATTCACCCCTCCACTTT. Residues: CASRQGGTGNSPLHF.

CDR3 protein: CASSYTTPGYGYTF. The CDR3 nucleotides are TGTGCCAGCAGCTACACGACTCCCGGCTATGGCTACACCTTC. The chain recombines TRBV4-2 with TRBJ1-2; D uncertain. Germline V gene sequence: CDR1 LGHNA, CDR2 YNFKEQ. V lost 5 bases, J lost 4 bases, and 14 bases lay in between. The CDR3 spans 14 residues.

The chain is built from TRBV6-1 and TRBJ1-1; a weak D match, TRBD1 (6 bases). The V end was cut by 6 bases, the J end by 5 bases, with 19 bases between. The CDR3 has 15 amino acids. The germline CDR1 and CDR2 sequences are MNHNS and SASEGT. CDR3 region: CASREQQGPWTEAFF. CDR3 sequence (DNA): TGTGCCAGCAGGGAACAACAGGGTCCGTGGACTGAAGCTTTCTTT.

The chain carries TRBV18 and TRBJ2-3; D is unresolved. V was clipped by 3 bases and J by 0 bases, with 10 bases between them. The CDR3 covers 15 residues. Germline V gives CDR1 KGHSH, CDR2 LQKENI. CDR3 sequence reads: CASSPTSSSTDTQYF. The CDR3 nucleotides are TGTGCCAGCTCACCGACCTCCTCTAGCACAGATACGCAGTATTTT.

The chain recombines TRBV9 with TRBJ2-3; D may correspond to TRBD1 or TRBD2 (5 bases each). The CDR3 runs to 14 residues. Germline V gene data show CDR1 as SGDLS and CDR2 as YYNGEE. Trimming removed 3 bases at V and 1 base at J, with 9 bases between. Written as DNA, the CDR3 is TGTGCCAGCAGCGAGAGGGGACGCACAGATACGCAGTATTTT. Its translation: CASSERGRTDTQYF.

The chain links TRBV2 to TRBJ2-3; a weak D match, TRBD1 (6 bases). This CDR3 contains 16 residues. V was shortened by 2 bases and J by 1 base, with 13 bases between the two germline ends. The V gene's germline CDR1 is SNHLY and CDR2 FYNNEI. The CDR3, as DNA: TGTGCCAGCAGTGAACTAGTGGCAGGGGGCACAGATACGCAGTATTTT. It translates to CASSELVAGGTDTQYF.

The chain links TRBV6-5 to TRBJ2-7; D tentatively fits TRBD1 or TRBD2 (5 bases each). Germline-derived CDR1 and CDR2 are MNHEY and SVGAGI. The CDR3 covers 14 residues. V was pared by 5 bases and J by 2 bases, with 13 bases between. CDR3 residues: CASSEEGPTYEQYF. CDR3 bases: TGTGCCAGCAGTGAAGAGGGACCCACCTACGAGCAGTACTTC.

This clone has only a few counts. This chain joins TRBV10-1 and TRBJ1-2, with a possible D match to TRBD1 (5 bases). V was trimmed by 2 bases and J by 4 bases, leaving 8 bases between them. Germline V gene sequence: CDR1 WNHNN, CDR2 SYGVQD (reference sequence). The CDR3 runs 13 residues. In DNA, the CDR3 is TGCGCCAGCAGTGAGAGGGGCACCTATGGCTACACCTTC. This codes for CASSERGTYGYTF.

The chain combines TRBV6-5 with TRBJ2-2; 7 nucleotides agree with TRBD2. Germline V CDR1 and CDR2: MNHEY, SVGAGI. J lost 5 bases, V lost 4 bases, and 10 bases had no gene match. The CDR3 totals 16 residues. CDR3 sequence reads: CASSLPRYSGTGELFF. The CDR3 region has the DNA TGTGCCAGCAGTTTACCTCGTTATAGCGGGACCGGGGAGCTGTTTTTT.